The 18 T cell receptor beta chains reported below all come from one sample, sequenced in a study of shared clonotypes between healthy human individuals. Assay: immunoSEQ multiplex PCR; the TCRdb copy retains only in-frame clones and omits some. Of about 340,000 clones in the sample, around 70% were seen once. Sequenced material: memory CD4+ T cells sorted from blood. Subset noted: CD45RA-negative fraction. Receptors were obtained from a young man in good health.

The chain has TRBV2 and TRBJ1-4; D is possibly TRBD1 (5 bases). The CDR3 has 13 amino acids. The V end lost 7 bases, the J end lost 5 bases, and 11 bases lay between the germline ends. Germline V lookup: CDR1 SNHLY, CDR2 FYNNEI. The CDR3 is CASTRDLNEKLFF. The CDR3 nucleotides are TGTGCCAGCACTCGGGACCTAAATGAAAAACTGTTTTTT.

J is TRBJ1-2 and V is TRBV5-4; 7 bases are shared with TRBD1. The J segment lost 0 bases and the V segment lost 0 bases, leaving 2 bases of the junction unmatched. The CDR3 loop spans 15 amino acids. Germline V gene lookup returns CDR1 SGHNT and CDR2 YYREEE (reference sequence). The CDR3 bases are TGTGCCAGCAGCTTGGGGACAGGCTCTAACTATGGCTACACCTTC. Its translation: CASSLGTGSNYGYTF.

This rearrangement joins TRBV19 to TRBJ2-1; 8 bases match TRBD2. Germline V gives CDR1 LNHDA, CDR2 SQIVND (reference sequence). The V and J ends lost 9 bases and 5 bases, in that order; junction bases with no gene match: 9. The CDR3 runs to 14 residues. This CDR3 is CASKTGTRDNEQFF. For the CDR3, the DNA is TGTGCCAGCAAAACCGGGACTAGGGACAATGAGCAGTTCTTC.

The V gene is TRBV10-1, the J gene TRBJ2-1; 15 bases line up with TRBD2. CDR1 is WNHNN, CDR2 SYGVQD, per germline (reference sequence). The CDR3 is 17 residues long. The V and J ends lost 6 bases and 2 bases, in that order; junction bases with no gene match: 5. The CDR3 loop is CASSPGTSGRPYNEQFF. The CDR3 DNA is TGCGCCAGCAGCCCCGGGACTAGCGGGAGGCCCTACAATGAGCAGTTCTTC.

The chain employs TRBV5-4 and TRBJ2-7; the match to TRBD1 covers 7 bases. The V gene end was trimmed by 5 bases and the J gene end by 2 bases; junction bases not matched to a gene: 4. From germline, CDR1 is SGHNT and CDR2 YYREEE (reference sequence). This CDR3 spans 13 amino acids. CDR3 DNA: TGTGCCAGCAGTTATACAGGGGCCTACGAGCAGTACTTC. Translating it yields CASSYTGAYEQYF.

This chain joins TRBV30 and TRBJ2-7; D not certain. The ends were cut back, 5 bases at V and 3 bases at J, with 14 bases in the middle. Germline V CDR1 and CDR2: GTSNPN, SVGIG (reference sequence). The CDR3 extends over 13 amino acids. CDR3 residues: CAWGAGMGYEQYF. The CDR3 DNA sequence: TGTGCCTGGGGAGCAGGAATGGGCTACGAGCAGTACTTC. The full variable domain, its missing parts supplied by reference TRBV30 and TRBJ2-7, is SQTIHQWPATLVQPVGSPLSLECTVEGTSNPNLYWYRQAAGRGLQLLFYSVGIGQISSEVPQNLSASRPQDRQFILSSKKLLLSDSGFYLCAWGAGMGYEQYFGPGTRLTVT.

The chain is built from TRBV2 and TRBJ2-7; possibly TRBD1 for D (6 bases). The V gene's germline CDR1 is SNHLY and CDR2 FYNNEI. Trimming left V 4 bases short and J 6 bases short, with 13 bases between. There are 13 residues in the CDR3. The CDR3 here is CASSVQGYSEQYF. For the CDR3, the DNA is TGTGCCAGCAGTGTTCAGGGGTATAGCGAGCAGTACTTC.

This sequence joins TRBV9 and TRBJ2-1; either TRBD1 or TRBD2 may fit D (5 bases each). The ends were cut back, 0 bases at V and 0 bases at J, with 13 bases in the middle. This CDR3 is 17 amino acids long. Per germline, CDR1 SGDLS and CDR2 YYNGEE. The CDR3 region has the DNA TGTGCCAGCAGCGTAGCGGGGACGGCACACTCCTACAATGAGCAGTTCTTC. Translating gives CASSVAGTAHSYNEQFF.

This clone was detected only a few times. This sample includes further DNA sequences coding for the same CDR3. The genes are TRBV11-3 and TRBJ2-1, with D possibly TRBD2 on 5 matching bases. The CDR3 has 14 amino acids. Germline CDR1 and CDR2: SGHNT and YENEEA. V lost 1 base to trimming and J lost 1 base, with 5 bases between them. The CDR3 bases are TGTGCCAGCAGCTTAGCGGGATCCTACAATGAGCAGTTCTTC. It is translated as CASSLAGSYNEQFF.

This chain links TRBV7-2 with TRBJ2-5, with D maybe TRBD2 (5 bases). The J call may not be correct, given that the DNA end is closer to TRBJ2-7. Germline values: CDR1 SGHTA, CDR2 FQGNSA. This CDR3 is built from 15 residues. The CDR3 region is CASSLAWTGPYEQYF. CDR3 nucleotides: TGTGCCAGCAGCTTAGCTTGGACTGGGCCCTACGAGCAGTACTTC.

Ten or more counts support this clone. The sample contains more than one DNA sequence encoding this CDR3. V is TRBV6-5 and J is TRBJ1-2, with TRBD1 matching 7 bases. Germline V CDR1 and CDR2: MNHEY, SVGAGI. This CDR3 comprises 14 residues. Germline trimming cut 2 bases from V and 4 bases from J; bases unmatched to any gene: 4. The CDR3 bases are TGTGCCAGCAGTTACGGGGGACAGCCCTATGGCTACACCTTC. Translating gives CASSYGGQPYGYTF.

The rearrangement joins TRBV30 to TRBJ2-3; 9 nucleotides line up with TRBD2. CDR3 length: 15 residues. With 8 bases clipped from V and 0 bases from J, the junction kept 9 bases outside the gene matches. Per germline, CDR1 GTSNPN and CDR2 SVGIG (reference sequence). The CDR3 region is CALGALAGSTDTQYF. Here the CDR3 DNA reads TGTGCCCTTGGGGCGCTAGCGGGGAGCACAGATACGCAGTATTTT.

This sequence joins TRBV28 and TRBJ1-5, with a tentative D call TRBD1 (5 bases). CDR1 and CDR2 from the germline V gene are MDHEN and SYDVKM. The CDR3 is 14 amino acids. V was clipped by 6 bases and J by 0 bases, with 9 bases between them. This chain's CDR3 is CASSQGDSNQPQHF. In nucleotides, the CDR3 is TGTGCCAGCAGCCAAGGGGATAGCAATCAGCCCCAGCATTTT.

This clone was seen only once. The chain recombines TRBV4-1 with TRBJ1-2, with D hard to call. CDR1 and CDR2 from the germline V gene are MGHRA and YSYEKL. This CDR3 spans 15 amino acids. V lost 0 bases and J 4 bases, leaving 12 bases between the germline ends. CDR3 sequence: CASSQDRSRSYGYTF. CDR3 DNA: TGCGCCAGCAGCCAAGATCGGTCACGGAGCTATGGCTACACCTTC.

J is TRBJ2-3 and V is TRBV7-3; TRBD1 matches at 7 bases. There are 15 residues in the CDR3. V shed 2 bases and J 1 base; nucleotides not matched to a gene: 3. The germline gives CDR1 SGHTA, CDR2 FQGTGA. DNA of the CDR3: TGTGCCAGCAGCTTAGACAGGGTTGGCACAGATACGCAGTATTTT. Encoded protein: CASSLDRVGTDTQYF.

This clone was counted only a few times. The CDR3 region is CASSLTTALWTSASEQFF. In DNA form, the CDR3 reads TGTGCCAGCAGCCTAACCACGGCACTGTGGACTAGCGCGAGTGAGCAGTTCTTC. The chain joins TRBV7-8 to TRBJ2-1, with TRBD2 matching over 9 bases. V was clipped by 5 bases and J by 9 bases; unmatched bases: 20. The CDR3 runs to 18 residues. Germline V gene data show CDR1 as SGHVS and CDR2 as FQNEAQ.

The chain couples TRBV11-2 to TRBJ2-3; perhaps TRBD2 as D (5 bases). Trimming removed 0 bases from V and 6 bases from J, with 13 bases in between. The germline V gene has CDR1 SGHAT and CDR2 FQNNGV. This CDR3 region has 15 residues. This CDR3 reads CASSLDRGTADTQYF. The CDR3 DNA is TGTGCCAGCAGCTTAGATCGGGGAACCGCGGATACGCAGTATTTT.

The chain is built from TRBV29-1 and TRBJ2-1; maybe TRBD2 (5 bases). There are 10 residues in the CDR3. Trimming removed 8 bases from V and 10 bases from J, with 12 bases in between. Germline assignment: CDR1 SQVTM and CDR2 ANQGSEA. The CDR3: CSPKREEQFF. DNA of the CDR3: TGCAGCCCCAAGAGGGAAGAGCAGTTCTTC.